This T cell receptor beta chain was recorded in a study of shared clonotypes between healthy human individuals. Regarding the study as a whole: How much donors shared clonotypes was expected to be affected by sequencing depth. In general, naive subsets displayed greater estimated richness than memory subsets did.

The CDR3 spans 17 residues. Germline V gene sequence: CDR1 SGDLS, CDR2 YYNGEE. The trim removed 4 bases at V and 0 bases at J, leaving 11 bases unmatched. As for this clone: Its specificity is not known.

Healthy adults negative for HIV, lacking recent acute infections or vaccinations, served as donors. Repertoires were generated with immunoSEQ multiplex PCR, while TCRdb's copy carries only in-frame clones and drops some. There are about 2.4 million clones in the sample; approximately 93% occur only once, and around 0.4% lies in the top ten. This sequence joins TRBV9 and TRBJ2-3; 7 nucleotides align to TRBD1. The receptor comes from a man aged 18 to 30 in good health. Some clones in this sample may be carry-over from other donors' samples. Source material: naive CD4+ T cells from PBMCs. Subset denoted: CD45RA+ positively selected. CDR3 in DNA: TGTGCCAGCAGCAGTAGGTCAGACAGGGTGAGCACAGATACGCAGTATTTT. As protein: CASSSRSDRVSTDTQYF. The variable domain in full, with the rest retrieved from reference TRBV9 and TRBJ2-3, is DSGVTQTPKHLITATGQRVTLRCSPRSGDLSVYWYQQSLDQGLQFLIQYYNGEERAKGNILERFSAQQFPDLHSELNLSSLELGDSALYFCASSSRSDRVSTDTQYFGPGTRLTVL.